This TCR beta chain was obtained from a study of cytomegalovirus exposure and HLA in healthy donors (dated by TCRdb to about 2017). As for the study more broadly: According to an earlier analysis of 450 to 650 of the donors, some 170 million T cells yielded over 90 million unique TCR beta sequences and less than 300 Gb of sequence data. Among some 410 genotyped donors of the cohort, an average of approximately 230,000 unique TCR beta nucleotide sequences were sequenced per donor, about a sixth of them non-productive. The study was designed to test whether signatures of past pathogen exposure could be identified by cataloging public T cell receptors. A later analysis re-analyzed previously published TCR beta repertoires from several hundred donors and added high-resolution HLA genotyping to study TCR occurrence patterns. Because of strong linkage in the cohort, five DR-DQ haplotypes were treated as single units for association and clustering. To predict cytomegalovirus infection status, the study brought together high-throughput TCR immunosequencing, statistical association of individual TCRs with disease status, and machine learning. Rather than using new phenotypic data, the later analysis identified candidate immune exposures from TCR beta sequences and from how often those sequences occurred across donors. The study used immunosequencing to profile the T cell repertoires of 600 to 850 subjects and linked those repertoires to cytomegalovirus serostatus. Alongside the repertoire data, information on donor age, sex, ethnicity and CMV serostatus was compiled. A later genetic analysis used genome-wide SNP genotypes for about 60% of the roughly 700 donors, treating that subset as a discovery cohort. A separate validation cohort of over 95 different subjects was used in addition to the approximately 670-subject first cohort. The number of typed donors differed by locus: about 629-640 for A, B, C, DRB1 and DQB1; 500 to 550 for DQA1; 606 for DPA1; and 400 to 480 for DPB1. An early release that covered about 600 HLA-typed donors contained about 300 gigabases of sequencing data and about 84 million unique TCR sequences. An earlier analysis of nearly 600 of the donors applied high-throughput TCR beta sequencing to assess whether each TCR beta V gene segment acted as functional or pseudogenic. Among the approximately 430 genotyped donors, approximately 81% belonged to the genetic ancestry cluster associated with self-reported Caucasian donors. Every repertoire in the discovery cohort had been generated on one and the same sequencing platform. Class I and class II HLA loci were covered by the typing at four-digit resolution. The study at large found these results: CMV serostatus was the only immune exposure information available for the cohort. According to the authors, the approach could potentially be generalized to other disease states and immunological phenotypes. Some IMGT-functional V segments, including TRBV6-2 and TRBV6-3, could not be distinguished by the 87-base-pair reads and were therefore excluded. According to a later genetic analysis, donors in an Asian-associated ancestry cluster had fewer N-insertions in productive TCRs than the approximately 630-donor mean. Some 16 rarely observed V segments, including chromosome 9 orphons, were excluded from the earlier analysis of some 590 of the donors because counts were too low. The study gave a list of 150 to 200 TCR beta chains associated with cytomegalovirus. In a later analysis, several top co-occurrence clusters were reported to appear linked to parvovirus B19, influenza, CMV and Epstein-Barr virus. When HLA alleles, especially DR and DQ, strongly co-occurred, attributing TCR associations to individual alleles was difficult. Most CMV-associated TCR beta chains appeared to be HLA-restricted in a later analysis, and the HLA associations seemed to be driven largely by CMV exposure. In a later analysis, the rate of TCR association differed among HLA loci, with DRB1 alleles having the most associated TCRs and HLA-C alleles having the fewest. In vitro tests confirmed that a few of the cytomegalovirus-associated TCR beta chains recognize cytomegalovirus antigens. A later genetic analysis associated a missense DCLRE1C variant with V-gene and J-gene trimming of TCR beta chains, and an independent cohort replicated the association. A further reported finding was that TCR beta sequences accurately predicted the HLA-A and HLA-B alleles for most subjects in the first cohort. An earlier analysis of approximately 500 of the donors showed that most TCR beta V segments appeared in productive rearrangements either about 90% or about 30% of the time, which broadly matched IMGT annotations. The cohort was sequenced for TCR beta chains only, and without alpha or paired-chain data the features that could be detected were limited. Cytomegalovirus status was reported to be diagnosed by the classifier with high specificity and sensitivity in both the original and validation cohorts. Linkage disequilibrium might explain the correlated functional status among segregating V segments, but an unknown experimental factor could not be excluded. Because some donors lacked HLA typing at each locus, the association tests relied only on the typed subset. Most TCR sequences were observed very rarely across donors, whereas some public TCRs were present in many individuals. A cluster of highly shared sequence variants was judged likely to be a technical artifact of the sequencing pipeline. In a later analysis, HLA-associated TCR beta chains showed more clonal expansion and lower generation probabilities than non-associated chains that were equally common. Roughly uniform sequencing depth across donors was assumed in presence/absence analyses, although this assumption may not hold. Specific HLA alleles were associated with 15,000 to 20,000 TCR beta sequences at a false discovery rate of 0.05 in a later analysis.

The protocol used for the library was the immunoSEQ multiplex PCR assay. For the multiplex PCR, a mixture combining 60 forward primers for TCR Vbeta segments and 13 reverse primers for TCR Jbeta segments was used. Amplification of the CDR3 region of rearranged TCR beta genes was performed with a multiplex PCR assay on genomic DNA. The amplified TCR beta libraries were sequenced on the Illumina HiSeq System as 87-base-pair reads. The authors' pipeline ran thus. A later analysis tallied about 77 million unique TCR beta chains across the roughly 610 repertoires, and about 10 million of those chains were shared by two or more donors. Raw reads were error-corrected and collapsed into unique sequences by a nearest-neighbor algorithm in which closely related sequences were merged to remove PCR and sequencing errors. V, D and J gene segments were assigned by aligning CDR3 sequences to IMGT reference sequences. For a sequence to be retained, a match of at least six nucleotides was required to both a V gene segment and a J gene segment. Rearrangements were classified as productive when the CDR3 lacked stop codons and remained in frame with V and J, and all other rearrangements were classified as non-productive. Following IMGT convention, CDR3 was defined as the stretch from the second conserved V-encoded cysteine up to the conserved J-encoded phenylalanine. Sequences without an unambiguous match to a single V gene segment were excluded from the earlier analysis of about 600 of the donors. In an earlier analysis of 500 to 750 of the donors, V segments were called functional above 56.7% productive rearrangements and were called segregating when the between-donor standard deviation exceeded 5%. A statistical classification framework was developed to diagnose cytomegalovirus status using the catalog of TCR beta chain sequences. A later analysis assigned V and J genes by comparing TCR nucleotide sequences with IMGT/GENE-DB human TR gene sequences. A later analysis assigned CDR3 sequences and most-parsimonious VDJ recombination scenarios with the TCRdist pipeline. In a later analysis, each TCR beta chain was defined by its CDR3 amino acid sequence together with its V-gene family, and reads without a unique V-gene family were excluded. A later analysis removed several hundred highly shared, low-generation-probability nucleotide sequences to deal with suspected cross-contamination and a sequencing artifact. A later analysis calculated a clonal expansion index for each public chain from normalized within-repertoire ranks of inferred template counts. A later analysis computed generation probabilities with a VDJ recombination model fitted to out-of-frame rearrangements, and checked the results against IGoR. In a later analysis, TCR-TCR, TCR-HLA and TCR-CMV co-occurrence was scored with hypergeometric tests, and a repertoire-size bias correction was applied to TCR pairs. To estimate false discovery rates, a later analysis permuted the HLA or CMV assignments 20 times. In a later analysis, co-occurring TCRs were grouped using DBSCAN, and TCRdist sequence similarity was added for clustering within HLA-allele-positive subsets. Repertoires with fewer than 30,000 or more than 120,000 public chains, plus five repertoires with anomalous nucleotide sharing, were excluded from co-occurrence clustering. This immuneACCESS table, as held by TCRdb, lists in-frame sequences with V and J called but not all clones. Of the missing ones, under half trace to an unresolved V gene in checked studies; the others have no known cause. The V and J calls and clone size are taken from that table; D and trimming were inferred from the DNA. For this sample the table gives 100,000 to 150,000 clones, of which less than 80% were detected only once. The ten most abundant clones make up 3% to 3.5% of the sample.

The CDR3 measures 17 amino acids from cysteine to phenylalanine. CDR3 DNA is the only sequence kept; it has 51 bases, read in frame from the first base. V and J are truncated by 0 bases and 0 bases respectively, leaving an intervening sequence of 12 bases. From the germline V gene, CDR1 is LGHNA and CDR2 is YNFKEQ. In the case of this clone: What antigen it recognizes has not been identified. Per-base qualities were not stored, and no clone one base away is much larger.

The cohort was made up of several hundred healthy bone marrow donors. All cohort members were sampled while nominally healthy, although unrecorded immune exposures were likely present. The donor tested CMV seronegative and was one of the 352 seronegative cohort members. Every donor gave a peripheral blood sample, and the peripheral blood mononuclear cells from that sample were used for TCR beta sequencing. Genomic DNA extraction from the blood cell samples was performed with the Qiagen DNeasy Blood Extraction Kit. The clonotype comes from a woman aged 45 to 65 in good health and CMV-seronegative. The sequenced material came from PBMCs. This chain joins TRBV4-2 to TRBJ2-4; the D segment could be TRBD1, given 6 matching bases. The nucleotide sequence reads as follows: TGTGCCAGCAGCCAAGATGGGGGCGCGGGAGCCAAAAACATTCAGTACTTC. This encodes CASSQDGGAGAKNIQYF.